Sequencing of this T cell receptor (beta chain) was carried out in a study of shared clonotypes between healthy human individuals. Points from the study as a whole: As a rule, naive subsets had a larger estimated richness than memory subsets. Sequencing depth was expected to affect clonotype sharing among donors. Rarefaction gave evidence that sorted-subset sequencing remained incomplete despite large depth.

Details on this clone: The antigen remains unidentified.

Some 30,000 T cell genomes (approximately 0.2 ug DNA) went into each sorted-subset replicate. TCRdb's table, derived via immunoSEQ multiplex PCR, lists solely in-frame clones and lacks some. The data hold nearly 750,000 clones, with approximately 72% observed a single time. The receptor comes from a woman in her thirties in good health. The specimen sequenced was memory CD4+ T cells sorted from blood. The subset denotes: CD45RA-negative fraction.

CDR3 sequence (DNA): TGCGCCAGCAGCCGGGACAGCAAATCCTACAATGAGCAGTTCTTC. Protein: CASSRDSKSYNEQFF. The rearrangement links TRBV5-1 to TRBJ2-1; 7 nucleotides line up with TRBD1. V lost 4 bases to trimming and J lost 1 base; unmatched junction nucleotides: 5. The CDR3 length is 15 residues. The germline V gene has CDR1 SGHRS and CDR2 YFSETQ.